This entry lists 11 T cell receptor beta chains sequenced from one sample in a study of shared clonotypes between healthy human individuals. Clones were sequenced by immunoSEQ multiplex PCR, and TCRdb holds only the in-frame ones, with some missing. There are roughly 2.5 million clones in the sample; around 90% occur only once, and 0.13% to 0.15% lies in the top ten. Sequencing was performed on naive CD4+ T cells sorted from blood. Described subset: CD45RA+ positively selected. The receptors shown here come from a man aged 18 to 35 in good health.

This clone occurred once. The chain joins TRBV5-5 to TRBJ2-7; D remains unclear. CDR3 length equals 13 residues. Germline CDR1 reads SGHKS; CDR2 reads YYEKEE (reference sequence). V lost 0 bases to trimming and J lost 0 bases, with 4 bases between them. The CDR3: CASSLVGSYEQYF. For the CDR3, the DNA is TGTGCCAGCAGCTTGGTTGGCTCCTACGAGCAGTACTTC.

The chain joins TRBV7-8 to TRBJ2-1; D is possibly TRBD2 (5 bases). CDR1 and CDR2 (germline): SGHVS, FQNEAQ. The CDR3 covers 14 residues. The V and J ends lost 3 bases and 8 bases respectively, with 14 bases between them. DNA for the CDR3: TGTGCCAGCAGCTTCACCTTTCTAGCTGATGAGCAGTTCTTC. This encodes CASSFTFLADEQFF.

The chain has TRBV9 and TRBJ2-5, with 8 bases aligning to TRBD2. After removal of 0 bases from V and 2 bases from J, the junction contained 6 bases not matched to a gene. CDR1 and CDR2 (germline): SGDLS, YYNGEE. There are 16 residues in the CDR3. In nucleotides, the CDR3 is TGTGCCAGCAGCGTAGCGCAGCGGGGGATACAAGAGACCCAGTACTTC. This gives the protein CASSVAQRGIQETQYF.

The J gene is TRBJ2-2, the V gene TRBV25-1; 12 nucleotides match TRBD2. The CDR3 totals 18 residues. CDR1 and CDR2 from the germline V gene are MGHDK and SYGVNS. J gave up 0 bases and V 6 bases, and 8 bases lay outside the gene matches. The CDR3 is CASSPPGTSGSNTGELFF. In nucleotides, the CDR3 is TGTGCCAGCAGCCCCCCCGGGACTAGCGGGTCGAACACCGGGGAGCTGTTTTTT.

This chain joins TRBV4-1 and TRBJ2-3, with D hard to call. CDR1 and CDR2 from the germline V gene are MGHRA and YSYEKL. The V and J ends lost 2 bases and 5 bases respectively, with 8 bases between them. This CDR3 is built from 13 residues. CDR3 bases: TGCGCCAGCAGCCAAACCGTCAGAGATACGCAGTATTTT. Protein product: CASSQTVRDTQYF.

V and J are TRBV2 and TRBJ2-1; D call uncertain. Germline CDR1 is SNHLY and CDR2 is FYNNEI. CDR3 size: 13 residues. V was shortened by 4 bases and J by 0 bases, with 4 bases between the two germline ends. The DNA for the CDR3 is TGTGCCAGCAGTGGGAACTCCTACAATGAGCAGTTCTTC. It encodes CASSGNSYNEQFF.

The V and J genes are TRBV10-2 and TRBJ2-5; tentative D call: TRBD2 (5 bases). Germline assignment: CDR1 WSHSY and CDR2 SAAADI. The CDR3 sequence is 17 residues long. V shed 2 bases and J shed 1 base, with 17 bases lying between them. The DNA of the CDR3 is TGCGCCAGCAGTGAGCCCGACTATCCCGAGGGCCAAGAGACCCAGTACTTC. Its protein is CASSEPDYPEGQETQYF.

About this clone itself: The sample contains more than one DNA sequence encoding this CDR3. The chain couples TRBV5-1 to TRBJ2-7; 7 nucleotides line up with TRBD2. The CDR3 has 14 amino acids. CDR1 is SGHRS and CDR2 is YFSETQ in the germline V gene. Trimming took 4 bases from V and 2 from J; bases not matched to a gene: 6. For the CDR3, the DNA is TGCGCCAGCAGCCTCGCGGGGAGGGCCTACGAGCAGTACTTC. Encoded protein: CASSLAGRAYEQYF.

J is TRBJ1-5 and V is TRBV2; tentatively, D is TRBD1 (5 bases). The CDR3 is 13 amino acids. The V and J ends lost 4 bases and 6 bases respectively, with 10 bases between them. Germline CDR1 is SNHLY and CDR2 is FYNNEI. CDR3 DNA: TGTGCCAGCAGTGGGTCAGGGATTCAGCCCCAGCATTTT. Translating it yields CASSGSGIQPQHF.

V is TRBV5-1 and J is TRBJ2-7; a possible D gene is TRBD2 (5 bases). Germline-derived CDR1 and CDR2 are SGHRS and YFSETQ. Deletions cut 7 bases from V and 6 bases from J, with 20 bases between. The CDR3 is made up of 14 amino acids. For the CDR3, the DNA is TGCGCCAGCGGAGGTGAGGCCGAGGTTGGCGAGCAGTACTTC. This encodes CASGGEAEVGEQYF.

The chain is built from TRBV7-9 and TRBJ2-7; 7 positions match TRBD2. The CDR3 spans 14 residues. Germline assignment: CDR1 SEHNR and CDR2 FQNEAQ (reference sequence). V shed 3 bases, J shed 3 bases, and the junction held 5 bases outside the gene matches. CDR3 bases: TGTGCCAGCAGCTTCAGGCTAGCGGACTACGAGCAGTACTTC. Protein: CASSFRLADYEQYF.